This TCR beta chain was sequenced for a study of blood T cells in healthy people across ages. Study conclusions and caveats: Aged donors had fewer naive CD4+ cells and lower diversity than long-lived donors. TCR beta diversity per million T cells fell roughly linearly with age.

This clonotype was counted a few times. The antigen is unknown. V lost 1 base and J lost 6; bases outside the gene matches: 5. The CDR3 extends over 16 amino acids. Germline V gene sequence: CDR1 MNHEY, CDR2 SMNVEV (reference sequence). About 10 milliliters of peripheral blood were drawn from each donor into EDTA-treated tubes. A sample-barcoded 5' primer and a J-beta primer mix were used in a second PCR of roughly 7 to 11 cycles. Through a template-switch adaptor with 12 random nucleotides, each cDNA molecule received a tag. TCRdb independently ran MiXCR on the 5' RACE reads; one entry per CDR3 protein. The sample gives about 770,000 distinct CDR3 sequences, 40% to 50% of which show up once; roughly a fifth is in the top ten.

The source of this sequence is a man aged 55-75 years in good health. V gene TRBV27 combines with J gene TRBJ2-3, with 12 positions matching TRBD2. Sequencing used blood. CDR3 amino acids: CASSLLLAGGRDTQYF. The CDR3 coding sequence is TGTGCCAGCAGTTTATTACTAGCGGGGGGTCGGGATACGCAGTATTTT.